This TCR beta chain is from a study of blood T cell repertoires in COVID-19. Study details: COVID-19 samples from acute and convalescent phases originated in the United States, Italy and Spain. The analysed material was cDNA or gDNA that came from T cells, B-cell-depleted T cells, or PBMCs.

V shed 5 bases, J shed 2 bases, and the junction held 8 bases outside the gene matches. The V gene's germline CDR1 is MDHEN and CDR2 SYDVKM. CDR3 length: 15 amino acids. Per the study methods: Quantification of nucleated cells was approximated via reference gene primer amplification. Sequenced by immunoSEQ multiplex PCR; TCRdb stores in-frame clones only, minus some. Clone size and V and J calls were adopted from that table, with D and trimming inferred from the DNA. The repertoire holds some 94,000 clones, more than 75% seen once, with more than 0.85% in the top ten. V and J are TRBV28 and TRBJ2-5, with 7 bases that match TRBD1. The sequencing input was peripheral blood. The clonotype originates from a human donor in a cohort sampled during active COVID-19. The CDR3 reads CASSPTGTLQETQYF. The CDR3 DNA sequence: TGTGCCAGCAGTCCGACAGGGACCCTACAAGAGACCCAGTACTTC.